This TCR beta chain was found in a study of PD-L1 blockade in urothelial cancer. Clones were read by immunoSEQ multiplex PCR, and TCRdb kept only the in-frame ones, dropping some. The profile shows 65,000 to 90,000 clones, 84% of them singletons. Time point specified: pretreatment peripheral blood. The V gene's germline CDR1 is LNHNV and CDR2 YYDKDF (reference sequence). This CDR3 is 14 amino acids long. V was trimmed by 1 base and J by 0 bases, leaving 7 bases between them. The chain uses TRBV15 and TRBJ2-7; D not certain. The sequence was collected from a woman in her 70s with urothelial cancer. The input for sequencing was PBMCs, taken around atezolizumab (anti-PD-L1) treatment. The chain's CDR3 is CATSRAGSSYEQYF. Written as DNA, the CDR3 is TGTGCCACCAGCAGAGCAGGAAGCTCCTACGAGCAGTACTTC.